One sample yielded the 5 T cell receptor beta chains listed below, sequenced in a study of blood T cell repertoires in COVID-19. Using immunoSEQ multiplex PCR, the repertoire was profiled, and TCRdb retains in-frame clones only, with some absent. The table has tens of thousands of clones, approximately 85% seen once. Sample: peripheral blood. The receptors shown here come from a man in his sixties with acute or convalescent COVID-19.

The DNA of the CDR3 is TGTGCCAGCAGTTTACACCAGGTAACGGGGGATAACCAGCCCCAGCATTTT. This encodes CASSLHQVTGDNQPQHF. The chain links TRBV27 to TRBJ1-5; D is perhaps TRBD1 (5 bases). The CDR3 has 17 residues. CDR1 is MNHEY, CDR2 SMNVEV, per germline (reference sequence). Trimming removed 2 bases at V and 7 bases at J, with 21 bases between.

The chain recombines TRBV11-3 with TRBJ2-1; D call uncertain. This CDR3 is built from 13 residues. With 2 bases removed from V and 6 bases from J, the gap between germline ends came to 8 bases. The V gene's germline CDR1 is SGHNT and CDR2 YENEEA. CDR3 protein: CASSLRSSNEQFF. In nucleotides, the CDR3 is TGTGCCAGCAGCTTACGCAGTTCCAATGAGCAGTTCTTC.

This clone was picked up one time. The chain combines TRBV19 with TRBJ2-7; TRBD2 matches 10 bases. This CDR3 has 15 amino acids. V lost 4 bases and J lost 0; bases outside the gene matches: 3. Germline V CDR1 and CDR2: LNHDA, SQIVND (reference sequence). The CDR3 sequence is CASSTLAGSSYEQYF. For the CDR3, the DNA is TGTGCCAGTAGTACACTAGCGGGGAGCTCCTACGAGCAGTACTTC.

The V and J genes are TRBV14 and TRBJ2-1; TRBD2 matches 7 bases. Germline values: CDR1 SGHDN, CDR2 FVKESK. Germline trimming cut 2 bases from V and 8 bases from J; bases unmatched to any gene: 6. This CDR3 comprises 14 residues. CDR3 sequence: CASSQQGGGYEQFF. CDR3 bases: TGTGCCAGCAGCCAACAGGGCGGGGGTTATGAGCAGTTCTTC.

The rearrangement joins TRBV10-2 to TRBJ2-7; D unresolved. There are 12 residues in the CDR3. V lost 9 bases and J lost 2, with 11 bases in between. CDR1 WSHSY and CDR2 SAAADI come from the germline V gene. CDR3 amino acids: CASREFTYEQYF. In DNA form, the CDR3 reads TGCGCCAGTCGCGAATTCACCTACGAGCAGTACTTC.